The T cell receptor beta chain described here comes from a study of T-cell reconstitution after alpha-beta-depleted transplantation in children. The study's findings and limits: T-cell numbers and diversity one year post-transplant derived largely from freshly generated T cells. After transplant, at about two months, alpha-beta T cells were reportedly derived from several hundred expanded graft clones.

In regard to this clonotype: Its antigen is unidentified.

This CDR3 is 15 amino acids long. Germline values: CDR1 SGHAT, CDR2 FQNNGV. V lost 4 bases and J lost 3, with 15 bases in between. Unique molecular identifiers were used to barcode this TCRbeta library. TCRdb passed the PCR reads through MiXCR, listing each CDR3 protein once. The data contain approximately 210,000 distinct CDR3 sequences, approximately 15% of them singletons. This TCR came from a male patient between 2 and 10 years old who had a stem cell transplant for acute lymphoblastic leukemia, so the T cells may come from the graft donor. The sample consisted of PBMCs, mostly from graft donor cells, taken 360 days after TCRalphabeta/CD19-depleted stem cell transplant. The chain is built from TRBV11-2 and TRBJ2-5; the D call may be TRBD1 or TRBD2 (5 bases each). CDR3 in amino acids: CASSSGWTSEETQYF. As DNA, the CDR3 is TGTGCCAGCAGCTCGGGATGGACATCAGAAGAGACCCAGTACTTC.